Presented here are 16 T cell receptor beta chains from one specimen sequenced in a study of blood T cell repertoires in COVID-19. Some clones are missing from TCRdb's copy, which holds only in-frame ones; the method was immunoSEQ multiplex PCR. The data contain some 20,000 clones, 85% to 90% of them singletons. Input material: peripheral blood. Every receptor here comes from a man aged 50 to 59 with active COVID-19.

The chain recombines TRBV30 with TRBJ1-2; unclear D gene. The CDR3 extends over 12 amino acids. The ends were cut back, 2 bases at V and 6 bases at J, with 10 bases in the middle. The germline V gene has CDR1 GTSNPN and CDR2 SVGIG (reference sequence). CDR3 protein: CAWSRQVDGYTF. The DNA of the CDR3 is TGTGCCTGGAGTCGGCAGGTTGATGGCTACACCTTC.

V and J are TRBV4-1 and TRBJ1-5; 10 bases line up with TRBD1. The V and J ends lost 0 bases and 6 bases, in that order; junction bases with no gene match: 11. Per the germline V gene, CDR1 is MGHRA and CDR2 is YSYEKL. The CDR3 length is 18 residues. The CDR3 nucleotides are TGCGCCAGCAGCCAAGATGGGGGGACAGGGGACTCTCGTCAGCCCCAGCATTTT. Encoded protein: CASSQDGGTGDSRQPQHF.

V usage is TRBV6-1 and J usage is TRBJ1-1; D is undetermined. This CDR3 contains 15 residues. The germline V gene has CDR1 MNHNS and CDR2 SASEGT. Deletions cut 2 bases from V and 4 bases from J, with 14 bases between. The chain's CDR3 is CASSERAGKGTEAFF. CDR3 DNA: TGTGCCAGCAGTGAACGAGCCGGGAAGGGCACTGAAGCTTTCTTT.

The gene calls are TRBV4-1 and TRBJ2-1; 7 nucleotides line up with TRBD2. In germline, CDR1 is MGHRA, CDR2 YSYEKL. The CDR3 contains 14 residues. Unmatched junction bases numbered 4, after V lost 4 bases and J lost 4 bases. The CDR3 loop reads CASSRASGYNEQFF. The CDR3 region has the DNA TGCGCCAGCAGCCGGGCTAGCGGATACAATGAGCAGTTCTTC.

In DNA, the CDR3 is TGTGCCAGCAGCAACAGGGGGAGCCACAATGAGCAGTTCTTC. This sequence encodes CASSNRGSHNEQFF. The chain has TRBV25-1 and TRBJ2-1, with TRBD1 matching 8 bases. V lost 6 bases and J lost 5; bases outside the gene matches: 6. Germline CDR1 and CDR2: MGHDK and SYGVNS. The CDR3 loop spans 14 amino acids.

The chain recombines TRBV13 with TRBJ2-6, with TRBD1 identical over 7 bases. With V trimmed by 5 bases and J by 3 bases, 7 bases remained unmatched. The CDR3 has 16 amino acids. Germline CDR1 reads PRHDT; CDR2 reads FYEKMQ (reference sequence). The CDR3 region has the DNA TGTGCCAGCAGCCGAGGGGGCTTCTTTGGGGCCAACGTCCTGACTTTC. As protein: CASSRGGFFGANVLTF.

The table lists this clone with a count of one. This chain joins TRBV6-2 or TRBV6-3 and TRBJ2-3; TRBD2 matches 7 bases. Trimming removed 2 bases from V and 5 bases from J; junction bases left unmatched: 10. This CDR3 spans 16 amino acids. Germline-derived CDR1 and CDR2 are MNHEY and SVGEGT. CDR3 in DNA: TGTGCCAGCAGTTACCTCGGGAGCGGGGAAATAGATACGCAGTATTTT. Its protein product is CASSYLGSGEIDTQYF.

The genes are TRBV11-2 and TRBJ1-2; D unresolved. CDR3 length: 14 amino acids. V gave up 3 bases and J gave up 4 bases, with 12 bases separating them. Germline lookup yields CDR1 SGHAT and CDR2 FQNNGV. Written as DNA, the CDR3 is TGTGCCAGCAGCTTGGGAGGATCTGGCTATGGCTACACCTTC. Its protein product is CASSLGGSGYGYTF. The whole variable domain, filled in from reference TRBV11-2 and TRBJ1-2, reads EAGVAQSPRYKIIEKRQSVAFWCNPISGHATLYWYQQILGQGPKLLIQFQNNGVVDDSQLPKDRFSAERLKGVDSTLKIQPAKLEDSAVYLCASSLGGSGYGYTFGSGTRLTVV.

The V and J genes are TRBV18 and TRBJ2-5, with a tentative D call TRBD2 (5 bases). The CDR3 runs 13 residues. Trimming removed 5 bases at V and 0 bases at J, with 7 bases between. CDR1 and CDR2 (germline): KGHSH, LQKENI. The CDR3 DNA reads TGTGCCAGCTCAACGGACTACCAAGAGACCCAGTACTTC. Protein: CASSTDYQETQYF.

The chain carries TRBV12-2 and TRBJ1-2; the listed D gene, TRBD1, was not tested against the DNA. TRBV12-2 is flagged as a pseudogene. The CDR3 consists of 14 residues. Written as DNA, the CDR3 is TGTGCAAGTCGCGCCGACAGGGGGCGAAAAGGCTACACCTTC. Translated: CASRADRGRKGYTF.

The chain carries TRBV7-8 and TRBJ2-2; the match to TRBD1 covers 7 bases. CDR1 and CDR2 (germline): SGHVS, FQNEAQ. CDR3 length: 15 residues. Germline trimming cut 5 bases from V and 4 bases from J; bases unmatched to any gene: 7. CDR3 sequence reads: CASSERQGVTGELFF. The CDR3 nucleotides are TGTGCCAGCAGCGAAAGACAGGGAGTCACCGGGGAGCTGTTTTTT.

This chain uses TRBV6-5 with TRBJ1-2, with TRBD1 identical over 7 bases. Trimming took 0 bases from V and 6 from J; bases not matched to a gene: 1. The germline CDR1 and CDR2 sequences are MNHEY and SVGAGI. This CDR3 region has 13 residues. Written as DNA, the CDR3 is TGTGCCAGCAGTTACTCGGACAGGCATGGCTACACCTTC. This gives the protein CASSYSDRHGYTF.

The chain carries TRBV6-5 and TRBJ1-3, with a possible D match to TRBD1 (5 bases). The germline CDR1 and CDR2 sequences are MNHEY and SVGAGI. Trimming removed 7 bases from V and 0 bases from J, with 13 bases in between. This CDR3 comprises 15 residues. CDR3 in DNA: TGTGCCAGCATCGGAGGGGTCGGCTCTGGAAACACCATATATTTT. This encodes CASIGGVGSGNTIYF.

The rearrangement uses TRBV7-9 and TRBJ1-4; D remains ambiguous. With 5 bases removed from V and 7 bases from J, the gap between germline ends came to 17 bases. CDR3 size: 15 residues. Germline CDR1 is SEHNR and CDR2 is FQNEAQ (reference sequence). This CDR3 is CASSPKEGFSEKLFF. The CDR3 DNA is TGTGCCAGCAGCCCAAAGGAGGGATTCAGTGAAAAACTGTTTTTT.

The rearrangement uses TRBV15 and TRBJ1-1; maybe TRBD1 (5 bases). The CDR3 runs to 15 residues. Germline V gives CDR1 LNHNV, CDR2 YYDKDF (reference sequence). Trimming stripped 3 bases from V and 2 bases from J, with 13 bases between. Here the CDR3 DNA reads TGTGCCACCAGCAGGGGGGGACGGGGAAACACTGAAGCTTTCTTT. It encodes CATSRGGRGNTEAFF. Complete variable domain (other parts from reference TRBV15 and TRBJ1-1): DAMVIQNPRYQVTQFGKPVTLSCSQTLNHNVMYWYQQKSSQAPKLLFHYYDKDFNNEADTPDNFQSRRPNTSFCFLDIRSPGLGDTAMYLCATSRGGRGNTEAFFGQGTRLTVV.

V is TRBV15 and J is TRBJ2-3, with 11 bases aligning to TRBD2. V lost 2 bases to trimming and J lost 4 bases; unmatched junction nucleotides: 8. CDR1 and CDR2 (germline): LNHNV, YYDKDF (reference sequence). The CDR3 loop spans 17 amino acids. The CDR3 sequence: CATSRPSTSGASDTQYF. The CDR3 nucleotides read TGTGCCACCAGCAGACCCTCGACTAGCGGGGCCTCAGATACGCAGTATTTT.